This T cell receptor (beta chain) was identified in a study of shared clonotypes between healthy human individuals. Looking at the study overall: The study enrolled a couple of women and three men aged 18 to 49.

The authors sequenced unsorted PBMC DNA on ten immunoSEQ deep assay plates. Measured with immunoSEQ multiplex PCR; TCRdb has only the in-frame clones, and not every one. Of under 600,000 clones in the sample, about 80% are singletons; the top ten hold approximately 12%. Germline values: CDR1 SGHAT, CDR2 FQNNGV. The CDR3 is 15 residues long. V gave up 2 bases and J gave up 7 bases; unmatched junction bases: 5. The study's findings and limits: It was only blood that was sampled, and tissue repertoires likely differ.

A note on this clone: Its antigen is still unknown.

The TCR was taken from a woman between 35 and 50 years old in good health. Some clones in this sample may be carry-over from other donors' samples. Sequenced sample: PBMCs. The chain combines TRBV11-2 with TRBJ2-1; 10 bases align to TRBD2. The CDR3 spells CASSLRTSGLNEQFF. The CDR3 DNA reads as TGTGCCAGCAGCTTACGGACTAGCGGACTAAATGAGCAGTTCTTC.